This TCR beta chain is from a study of blood T cells in healthy people across ages. Sample-barcoded 5' priming and a J-beta primer mix drove a second PCR of about 6 to 12 cycles. TCRdb reprocessed the 5' RACE reads with MiXCR, giving one entry per CDR3 protein. The sample lists under 1,100,000 distinct CDR3 sequences, 25% occurring once. The length of the CDR3 is 16 residues. The junction had 2 bases not matched to a gene; V was cut back by 1 base and J by 0 bases. Germline CDR1 reads SGHTA; CDR2 reads FQGNSA. The data also belong to a second study, concerning T cells of mothers and their children. In that study: Reads obtained per mother exceeded 9.5 million TCR beta CDR3 reads, with 2.5 million to 3.5 million obtained per child. An overlap that was slightly higher, though non-significant, was seen in related mother-child pairs versus unrelated pairs.

This clonotype was obtained from a girl aged 2-10 years in good health. The genes are TRBV7-2 and TRBJ2-4; the match to TRBD2 covers 8 bases. Sequenced: blood. CDR3 in amino acids: CASSLVTSGAKNIQYF. DNA of the CDR3: TGTGCCAGCAGCTTAGTAACTAGCGGAGCCAAAAACATTCAGTACTTC.